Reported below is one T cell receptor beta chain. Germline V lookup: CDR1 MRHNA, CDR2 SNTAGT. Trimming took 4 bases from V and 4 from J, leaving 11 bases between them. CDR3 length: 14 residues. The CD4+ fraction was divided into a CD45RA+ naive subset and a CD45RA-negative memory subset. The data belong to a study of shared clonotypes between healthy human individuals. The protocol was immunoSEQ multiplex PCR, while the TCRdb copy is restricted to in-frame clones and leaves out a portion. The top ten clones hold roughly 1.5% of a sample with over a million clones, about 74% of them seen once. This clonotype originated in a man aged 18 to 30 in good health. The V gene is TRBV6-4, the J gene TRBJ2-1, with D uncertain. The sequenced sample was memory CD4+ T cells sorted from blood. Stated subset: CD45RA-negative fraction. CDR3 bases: TGTGCCAGCAGTGGCGCCCCGGCTTACAATGAGCAGTTCTTC. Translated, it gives CASSGAPAYNEQFF.